This TCR beta chain was observed in a study of T cell responses to AZD1222 COVID-19 vaccine (dated by TCRdb to the early 2020s). For the study in its entirety: AZD1222 recipients with second doses at about 4 weeks or about 12 weeks were pooled, because spike-specific TCR depth and breadth did not differ between schedules. A total of about 230 trial participants underwent TCR sequencing, of whom 207 received two doses of AZD1222 and about 26 received two doses of the MenACWY control vaccine. Enrollment into the trials was organized by age into subgroups of 18-55, 56-69 and 70-plus years, and those subgroups contained roughly 160, 29 and 62 TCR-sequenced participants, respectively. Results the study describes overall, beyond this receptor: In the small 56-69-year group, the increase in depth fell short of significance, most likely because of low power. A significant rise in spike-specific TCR breadth and depth was observed after two AZD1222 doses relative to day 0 and relative to MenACWY recipients. Nearly half of unique spike-specific TCRs reportedly recognized epitopes outside regions mutated in the B.1.351 and B.1.1.7 variants. The whole spike protein was spanned by vaccine-associated CD4 TCRs, and dominant responses were seen in regions 160-218 and 743-854. Conclusions about previously exposed vaccinees were limited because only six or seven AZD1222 recipients were SARS-CoV-2 seropositive at baseline. Participants were mostly white British and included more females than males, and it was suggested by the authors that clonal diversity may have been underestimated. No day 14 peak-response samples were available, so repertoires were characterized only after the peak T cell response.

Trimming accounts for 6 bases at V and 7 bases at J, while the number of junction bases matched to no gene is 5. The CDR3 starts with the cysteine, ends with the phenylalanine, and has 13 residues. Of the read, only the CDR3 DNA is kept; its 39 bases are in frame from base 1. The germline V gene encodes CDR1 MDHEN and CDR2 SYDVKM. The CDR3 regions of human TCRbeta chains were subjected to immunosequencing. As for how the authors treated the data: TCRs in the repertoires were compared against a reference library of SARS-CoV-2-specific TCRs that had been generated with the MIRA antigen-specificity platform. Breadth was defined as the fraction of unique TCRs that were SARS-CoV-2-associated, and depth was defined as the fraction of total T cells that were SARS-CoV-2-associated. Using the MIRA data, each spike-specific TCR was assigned both to the spike region to which the TCR was reactive and to a CD4 or CD8 class. Log10-transformed breadth and depth values were compared by one-way ANOVA with Sidak's multiple comparisons tests. TCRdb mirrors the immuneACCESS table, restricted to in-frame sequences. Some clones are absent from its copies; in checked studies, under half trace to an unresolved V gene, and the reason for the others is unknown. The V and J calls and clone size were taken over from that table, and D and trimming were inferred from the DNA. This sample gives more than 100,000 clones in total; roughly nine tenths of them show up just once. The ten top clones hold 45% to 55% of the sample.

The time point label corresponds to: baseline before first vaccination. Vaccinee samples were obtained from the UK trials COV001 and COV002, which included a single-blind randomized controlled phase 2/3 trial of AZD1222 (ChAdOx1 nCoV-19) in healthy adults. Trial participant PBMC samples were collected at day 0 and day 28 after the second dose for TCRbeta chain sequencing. About this clone itself: Its antigen is unknown. Base qualities were left out, and no much larger clone turns up one base away.

The rearranged segments are TRBV28 and TRBJ1-4; 7 of the junction bases match TRBD1. The sequencing used peripheral blood, collected on day 0 of AZD1222 vaccination. The sequence came from an adult in good health. For the CDR3, the sequence is CASRVTGSEKLFF. The DNA sequence is as follows: TGTGCCAGCAGAGTGACAGGGAGTGAAAAACTGTTTTTT.